This T cell receptor beta chain is from a study of cytomegalovirus exposure and HLA in healthy donors. The germline CDR1 and CDR2 sequences are SGHTA and FQGNSA. With 8 bases removed from V and 2 bases from J, the gap between germline ends came to 15 bases. This CDR3 contains 15 residues. Study-wide points: In a later analysis, HLA-associated beta chains showed higher expansion and lower generation probabilities than comparable chains. Immune exposure information available was restricted to CMV serostatus. A later analysis linked a missense variant in DCLRE1C to the trimming of TCR beta V and J genes.

PCR employed 60 Vbeta and 13 Jbeta primers. As handled by the study authors: An analysis that came later counted 80 million or so unique TCR beta chains, approximately 12 million shared. Produced via immunoSEQ multiplex PCR; TCRdb's table is partial and in-frame only. V and J calls and clone size come straight from that table; D and trimming were deduced from the DNA. Of roughly 120,000 clones listed, 82% are singletons. In the case of this clone: Antigen unknown.

The chain combines TRBV7-2 with TRBJ2-2; possibly TRBD1 for D (7 bases). The source of this sequence is a woman younger than 35 in good health and CMV-seronegative. Sequenced sample: PBMCs. The CDR3 DNA sequence: TGTGCCAGCTCGCGGGGACAGCCCAACACCGGGGAGCTGTTTTTT. This sequence encodes CASSRGQPNTGELFF.